This is a list of T cell receptor beta chains from one sample in a study of blood T cells in healthy people across ages. TCRdb re-analysed the 5' RACE reads in MiXCR, keeping a single row per CDR3 protein. Seen here are 1.5 million to 2 million distinct CDR3 sequences, about 39% observed once, and the top ten hold under 25%. Sequenced material: blood. The receptors stem from a human donor in good health. CDR3s include the opening cysteine and the closing phenylalanine or tryptophan. The order of the fields is J gene, clone size, V gene, D gene, CDR3 protein, CDR3 DNA. D genes are given only for firm matches. Size values are once, few and many counts, or a class for expanded clones, and some rows have none.

TRBJ1-1,.,TRBV9,TRBD1,CASSVGTGGNTEAFF,TGTGCCAGCAGCGTCGGGACAGGGGGAAACACTGAAGCTTTCTTT
TRBJ1-2,few,TRBV9,TRBD1,CASRESTGTGYGYTF,TGTGCCAGCAGGGAATCCACCGGGACAGGGTATGGCTACACCTTC
TRBJ1-5,.,TRBV7-8,.,CASSAGRGGLNPQHF,TGTGCCAGCAGCGCGGGTCGTGGGGGCCTTAACCCCCAGCATTTT
TRBJ2-1,few,TRBV7-9,.,CASSWGDAGPNYNEQFF,TGTGCCAGCAGCTGGGGGGACGCCGGTCCGAATTACAATGAGCAGTTCTTC
TRBJ1-2,.,TRBV20-1,.,CSARFPPGGYTF,TGCAGTGCTAGGTTCCCTCCTGGAGGCTACACCTTC
TRBJ1-5,.,TRBV20-1,.,CSAREDRVGNRPQHF,TGCAGTGCTAGAGAGGATAGGGTGGGCAATCGGCCCCAGCATTTT
TRBJ1-5,.,TRBV7-2,.,CASSPIRTAGNQPQHF,TGTGCCAGCAGCCCGATCAGGACGGCGGGCAATCAGCCCCAGCATTTT
TRBJ2-7,.,TRBV7-9,TRBD1,CASSLATMDRSYEQYF,TGTGCCAGCAGCTTAGCAACGATGGACAGGTCCTACGAGCAGTACTTC
TRBJ1-6,.,TRBV12-3/TRBV12-4,.,CASSWDPQGIGPLHF,TGTGCCAGCAGTTGGGACCCACAGGGTATCGGCCCCCTCCACTTT
TRBJ1-6,once,TRBV18,.,CASSPGATVDSPLHF,TGTGCCAGCTCACCAGGGGCGACGGTCGATTCACCCCTCCACTTT